The 9 T cell receptor beta chains listed next were all sequenced from one sample in a study of regulatory and conventional T cells in RAG deficiency (dated by TCRdb to about 2017). Receptors were amplified or captured by the immunoSEQ multiplex PCR assay. The table comes from immuneACCESS by way of TCRdb, which keeps in-frame sequences with V and J called. Part of the clones is missing from these tables; in studies checked, under half for an unresolved V gene and the rest for unknown reasons. The sample contains 40,000 to 55,000 clones, approximately 90% of them found a single time. About 0.53% of the sample rests with the top ten. Conventional CD4+ T cells were purified from blood as CD25-low CD127-high cells before genomic DNA extraction. The same sample was also used in a study of regulatory T cells. That second report states: For the multiplex PCR, 52 forward TRBV primers and 13 reverse TRBJ primers were used, and amplification bias was corrected with both assay-based and computational methods.

Sequenced material: CD4+ effector T cells sorted from blood. The receptors shown here come from a human donor in good health.

The gene calls are TRBV9 and TRBJ1-3, with TRBD1 matching 8 bases. V shed 1 base and J 1 base; nucleotides not matched to a gene: 7. The CDR3 runs 17 residues. Germline V gene sequence: CDR1 SGDLS, CDR2 YYNGEE. In DNA form, the CDR3 reads TGTGCCAGCAGCGTAACCGCCCGGACAGGGTCTGGAAACACCATATATTTT. This codes for CASSVTARTGSGNTIYF. Based on the CDR3 plus reference TRBV9 and TRBJ1-3, the full variable domain is DSGVTQTPKHLITATGQRVTLRCSPRSGDLSVYWYQQSLDQGLQFLIQYYNGEERAKGNILERFSAQQFPDLHSELNLSSLELGDSALYFCASSVTARTGSGNTIYFGEGSWLTVV.

The gene calls are TRBV28 and TRBJ1-5; TRBD1 might be the D (5 bases). The CDR3 sequence is 14 residues long. Trimming took off 6 bases at V and 1 base at J, with 10 bases between the two ends. CDR1 is MDHEN, CDR2 SYDVKM, per germline. The CDR3 here is CASSSGPSNQPQHF. The CDR3 DNA is TGTGCCAGCAGCTCGGGACCCAGCAATCAGCCCCAGCATTTT.

The gene calls are TRBV28 and TRBJ1-2; unclear D gene. CDR1 MDHEN and CDR2 SYDVKM come from the germline V gene. The CDR3 runs 12 residues. Deletions cut 5 bases from V and 4 bases from J, with 8 bases between. DNA of the CDR3: TGTGCCAGCAGTAATCCGGGCTATGGCTACACCTTC. This gives the protein CASSNPGYGYTF.

The J gene is TRBJ1-2, the V gene TRBV6-5, with D possibly TRBD1 on 5 matching bases. Trimming cost V 6 bases and J 6 bases, with 20 bases left between them. The CDR3 sequence is 15 residues long. Germline CDR1 MNHEY, CDR2 SVGAGI. CDR3 region: CASRVGRGVPDGYTF. The DNA for the CDR3 is TGTGCCAGCAGGGTAGGCCGGGGCGTACCGGATGGCTACACCTTC.

This clone occurred once. J is TRBJ2-6 and V is TRBV6-1; tentative D call: TRBD2 (5 bases). The CDR3 covers 15 residues. Germline values: CDR1 MNHNS, CDR2 SASEGT. V lost 6 bases and J 0 bases, leaving 9 bases between the germline ends. The CDR3 DNA reads TGTGCCAGCAGCCGGGGATTCTCTGGGGCCAACGTCCTGACTTTC. Translating gives CASSRGFSGANVLTF.

This rearrangement joins TRBV6-5 to TRBJ1-5; the D gene is possibly TRBD1 (5 bases). CDR3 length equals 15 residues. Germline CDR1 is MNHEY and CDR2 is SVGAGI. Trimming pared 2 bases from V and 2 bases from J, leaving 10 bases between. Written as DNA, the CDR3 is TGTGCCAGCAGTTACAGCAGGGTTGGCAATCAGCCCCAGCATTTT. As protein: CASSYSRVGNQPQHF.

For the CDR3, the DNA is TGTGCCAGCAGTTCTCGGCGGGGCGCAGATACGCAGTATTTT. Amino acids: CASSSRRGADTQYF. This chain links TRBV6-1 with TRBJ2-3, with TRBD2 as a possible D gene (6 bases). Deletions cut 5 bases from V and 4 bases from J, with 13 bases between. This CDR3 spans 14 amino acids. CDR1 is MNHNS and CDR2 is SASEGT in the germline V gene.

This chain links TRBV27 with TRBJ2-2, with 9 bases aligning to TRBD2. The V gene end was trimmed by 5 bases and the J gene end by 1 base; junction bases not matched to a gene: 8. Germline values: CDR1 MNHEY, CDR2 SMNVEV (reference sequence). The CDR3 totals 17 residues. CDR3 DNA sequence: TGTGCCAGCAGTCGAGACATAGCGGGGGTGAACACCGGGGAGCTGTTTTTT. Its protein product is CASSRDIAGVNTGELFF.

J is TRBJ1-3 and V is TRBV7-8; D might be TRBD1 (6 bases). CDR1 is SGHVS and CDR2 is FQNEAQ in the germline V gene. V dropped 4 bases and J dropped 1 base, with 11 bases sitting between them. This CDR3 comprises 15 residues. CDR3 sequence (DNA): TGTGCCAGCAGCTCATTCAGGGGTTCTGGAAACACCATATATTTT. It encodes CASSSFRGSGNTIYF.